Listed below are T cell receptor beta chains from one sample, sequenced in a study of OX40 agonist ivuxolimab in advanced cancers. Generated by immunoSEQ multiplex PCR, the TCRdb table keeps only in-frame clones and is missing some. The repertoire has about 70,000 clones, approximately 86% of them found once; the top ten carry more than 2.5%. This sample comprised CD4+ or CD8+ T cells sorted from blood, obtained in a trial of the OX40 agonist ivuxolimab. These receptors were collected from an adult with an advanced solid tumor such as melanoma, head and neck, liver or kidney cancer. The conserved cysteine and the conserved F or W are not part of the CDR3 here. Fields, in order: V gene, D gene, J gene, CDR3 protein. D genes are given only for firm matches.

v_call: TRBV5-1
d_call: NA
j_call: TRBJ1-2
cdr3_aa: ASSLANGDGYT

v_call: TRBV21-1
d_call: NA
j_call: TRBJ1-2
cdr3_aa: ASSSLVCREIVYGYT

v_call: TRBV30
d_call: NA
j_call: TRBJ1-5
cdr3_aa: AWSVHETGNQPQH

v_call: TRBV2
d_call: TRBD2
j_call: TRBJ2-3
cdr3_aa: ASSEVQRGGSDTQY

v_call: TRBV28
d_call: NA
j_call: TRBJ1-5
cdr3_aa: ASSAVPGSNQPQH

v_call: TRBV25-1
d_call: TRBD1
j_call: TRBJ1-6
cdr3_aa: ASSGQGARTPSPLH

v_call: TRBV7-2
d_call: NA
j_call: TRBJ1-1
cdr3_aa: ASSLVAENTEAF

v_call: TRBV29-1
d_call: TRBD1
j_call: TRBJ1-2
cdr3_aa: SVGQGQGYGYT

v_call: TRBV18
d_call: TRBD2
j_call: TRBJ2-3
cdr3_aa: ASSSGLAGDTQY

v_call: TRBV19
d_call: NA
j_call: TRBJ2-2
cdr3_aa: ASSMELALGTGELF

v_call: TRBV10-3
d_call: NA
j_call: TRBJ2-6
cdr3_aa: AISGLNSGANVLT

v_call: TRBV15
d_call: NA
j_call: TRBJ1-2
cdr3_aa: ATSREYGILSGYGYT

v_call: TRBV7-8
d_call: TRBD2
j_call: TRBJ2-1
cdr3_aa: ASSFQTSVYNEQF

v_call: TRBV6-5
d_call: NA
j_call: TRBJ1-2
cdr3_aa: ASSYTENYGYT

v_call: TRBV5-4
d_call: TRBD1
j_call: TRBJ2-4
cdr3_aa: ASSPGQVGLNIQY

v_call: TRBV19
d_call: NA
j_call: TRBJ2-2
cdr3_aa: ASSPGTNTGELF

v_call: TRBV6-5
d_call: NA
j_call: TRBJ1-2
cdr3_aa: ASSPEGGYSGYT

v_call: TRBV2
d_call: NA
j_call: TRBJ1-3
cdr3_aa: ASSGQGYSGNTIY

v_call: TRBV6-4
d_call: TRBD2
j_call: TRBJ2-2
cdr3_aa: ASSPSGGAGELF

v_call: TRBV28
d_call: TRBD1
j_call: TRBJ1-2
cdr3_aa: ASNFRGYTRPNYGYT

v_call: TRBV10-2
d_call: NA
j_call: TRBJ2-7
cdr3_aa: ASSGNWGRQY

v_call: TRBV19
d_call: NA
j_call: TRBJ2-5
cdr3_aa: ARVPPGARDGWTKTQY

v_call: TRBV4-1
d_call: TRBD1
j_call: TRBJ1-6
cdr3_aa: ASSRGQGINSPLH

v_call: TRBV11-2
d_call: NA
j_call: TRBJ1-6
cdr3_aa: ASSLVGADNSPLH

v_call: TRBV28
d_call: NA
j_call: TRBJ1-1
cdr3_aa: ASPGAGANTEAF

v_call: TRBV7-2
d_call: TRBD2
j_call: TRBJ2-3
cdr3_aa: ASSFGTSGPRTQY

v_call: TRBV19
d_call: NA
j_call: TRBJ1-5
cdr3_aa: ASNKDRANSNQPQH

v_call: TRBV4-1
d_call: TRBD2
j_call: TRBJ2-2
cdr3_aa: ASSQAASGRAGSTGELF

v_call: TRBV2
d_call: TRBD1
j_call: TRBJ1-3
cdr3_aa: ASKQGRITSGNTIY

v_call: TRBV29-1
d_call: NA
j_call: TRBJ2-5
cdr3_aa: SVEDEQAAQETQY

v_call: TRBV5-4
d_call: NA
j_call: TRBJ1-2
cdr3_aa: ASSWWRTGSNYGYT

v_call: TRBV5-4
d_call: NA
j_call: TRBJ1-1
cdr3_aa: ASTLGLQVNTEAF

v_call: TRBV2
d_call: NA
j_call: TRBJ2-2
cdr3_aa: ASSDQVPAYGELF

v_call: TRBV27
d_call: TRBD1
j_call: TRBJ1-6
cdr3_aa: ASSLAGTGDSPLH

v_call: TRBV28
d_call: TRBD1
j_call: TRBJ1-1
cdr3_aa: ASRPGTGSPGEAF

v_call: TRBV6-6
d_call: TRBD1
j_call: TRBJ1-1
cdr3_aa: ASSDPNRGVGAF

v_call: TRBV28
d_call: NA
j_call: TRBJ1-5
cdr3_aa: ASSLGLWGGNQPQH

v_call: TRBV4-2
d_call: NA
j_call: TRBJ2-5
cdr3_aa: ASSQGIDYRGETQY

v_call: TRBV10-3
d_call: NA
j_call: TRBJ2-7
cdr3_aa: AITPNPLARRGVEQY

v_call: TRBV18
d_call: TRBD1
j_call: TRBJ2-7
cdr3_aa: ASSPPTGTGLIYEQY

v_call: TRBV7-8
d_call: NA
j_call: TRBJ2-3
cdr3_aa: ASSLWEPPTDTQY

v_call: TRBV19
d_call: NA
j_call: TRBJ2-3
cdr3_aa: ASSRIRVVSTDTQY

v_call: TRBV4-2
d_call: NA
j_call: TRBJ1-1
cdr3_aa: ASSPRPGNLNTEAF

v_call: TRBV11-2
d_call: NA
j_call: TRBJ2-5
cdr3_aa: ASSLAGRAQY

v_call: TRBV2
d_call: NA
j_call: TRBJ2-7
cdr3_aa: ASRAGTAGYEQY

v_call: TRBV11-2
d_call: NA
j_call: TRBJ2-3
cdr3_aa: ASSSPGRGNTQY

v_call: TRBV2
d_call: TRBD1
j_call: TRBJ2-5
cdr3_aa: ASSPTGGETQY

v_call: TRBV5-8
d_call: TRBD1
j_call: TRBJ2-5
cdr3_aa: ASSLGTGETQY

v_call: TRBV7-6
d_call: NA
j_call: TRBJ1-1
cdr3_aa: ATKYIGGEGTEAF

v_call: TRBV2
d_call: TRBD2
j_call: TRBJ2-1
cdr3_aa: ASSEGTSGYNEQF

v_call: TRBV7-7
d_call: NA
j_call: TRBJ2-1
cdr3_aa: ASSLDGAGGNEQF

v_call: TRBV6-1
d_call: TRBD2
j_call: TRBJ2-1
cdr3_aa: ASRTFSGGPEQF

v_call: TRBV2
d_call: NA
j_call: TRBJ1-5
cdr3_aa: ASGESGTYNQPQH

v_call: TRBV19
d_call: NA
j_call: TRBJ1-5
cdr3_aa: ASSSSPRDISNQPQH

v_call: TRBV6-6
d_call: NA
j_call: TRBJ2-1
cdr3_aa: ASSRIYNEQF

v_call: TRBV18
d_call: TRBD1
j_call: TRBJ2-7
cdr3_aa: ASSRSGTGDYEQY

v_call: TRBV11-3
d_call: NA
j_call: TRBJ2-1
cdr3_aa: ASSPRGSIFSYNEQF

v_call: TRBV5-1
d_call: NA
j_call: TRBJ2-3
cdr3_aa: ASSLAGITDTQY